This TCR beta chain was documented in a study of T-cell memory formation after mild COVID-19. Overall study results and limits: Contracting CD8+ clones were enriched in EMRA, CD4+ mainly in CM and EM. Nothing showed for sure that second-wave clones peaking on day 37 were SARS-CoV-2 specific.

About this clonotype itself: Antigen: not known.

TCRalpha and TCRbeta libraries used 5'RACE with constant-segment primers and UMIs. TCRdb redid the calling of the 5' RACE reads with MiXCR, one entry per CDR3 protein. This table has a few hundred thousand distinct CDR3 sequences, less than 25% appearing once. Germline CDR1 reads DFQATT; CDR2 reads SNEGSKA (reference sequence). V was clipped by 2 bases and J by 7 bases; unmatched bases: 4. This CDR3 has 13 residues. The TCR originated in a man younger than 30 who had mild COVID-19 (a few samples of this study predate the infection). Cell type and time point are not known. The chain employs TRBV20-1 and TRBJ2-4; 8 nucleotides match TRBD2. Material: PBMCs or a T cell subset sorted from them (not recorded which). In DNA form, the CDR3 reads TGCAGTGCTAGACCGACGGGAGGGAACATTCAGTACTTC. This codes for CSARPTGGNIQYF.